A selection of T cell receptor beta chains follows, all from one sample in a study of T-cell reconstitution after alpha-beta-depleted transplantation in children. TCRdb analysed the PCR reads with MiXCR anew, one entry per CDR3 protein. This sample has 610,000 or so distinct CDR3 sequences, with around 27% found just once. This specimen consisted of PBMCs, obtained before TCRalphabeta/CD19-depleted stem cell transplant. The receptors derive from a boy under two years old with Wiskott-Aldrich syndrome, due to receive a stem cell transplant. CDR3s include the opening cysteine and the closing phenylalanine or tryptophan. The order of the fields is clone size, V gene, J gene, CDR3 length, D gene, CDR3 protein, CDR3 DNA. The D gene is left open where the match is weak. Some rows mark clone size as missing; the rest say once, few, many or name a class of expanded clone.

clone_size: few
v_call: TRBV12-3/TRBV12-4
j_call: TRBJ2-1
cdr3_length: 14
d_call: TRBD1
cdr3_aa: CASSLWDRVDEQFF
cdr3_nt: TGTGCCAGCAGTCTTTGGGACAGGGTGGACGAGCAGTTCTTC

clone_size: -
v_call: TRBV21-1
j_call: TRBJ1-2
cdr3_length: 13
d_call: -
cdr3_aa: CASSKRSRPGYTF
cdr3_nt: TGTGCCAGCAGCAAAAGGTCCCGGCCTGGCTACACCTTC

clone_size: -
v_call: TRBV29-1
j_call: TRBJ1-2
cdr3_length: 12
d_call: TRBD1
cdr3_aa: CSVVDRVYGYTF
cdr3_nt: TGCAGCGTTGTCGACAGGGTCTATGGCTACACCTTC

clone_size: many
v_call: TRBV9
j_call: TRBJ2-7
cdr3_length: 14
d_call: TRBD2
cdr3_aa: CASSVAGGPGEQYF
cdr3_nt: TGTGCCAGCAGCGTAGCGGGAGGGCCTGGGGAGCAGTACTTC

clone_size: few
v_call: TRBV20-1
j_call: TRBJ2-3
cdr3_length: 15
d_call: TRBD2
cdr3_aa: CSAPLGRGVTDTQYF
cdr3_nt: TGCAGTGCACCGTTAGGGAGGGGCGTCACAGATACGCAGTATTTT

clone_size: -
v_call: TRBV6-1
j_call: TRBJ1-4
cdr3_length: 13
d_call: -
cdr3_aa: CASSGRPNEKLFF
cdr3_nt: TGTGCCAGCTCGGGCAGGCCTAATGAAAAACTGTTTTTT

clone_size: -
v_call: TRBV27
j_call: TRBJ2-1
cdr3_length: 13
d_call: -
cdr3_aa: CASSLRGANEQFF
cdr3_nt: TGTGCCAGCAGTTTACGAGGGGCCAATGAGCAGTTCTTC

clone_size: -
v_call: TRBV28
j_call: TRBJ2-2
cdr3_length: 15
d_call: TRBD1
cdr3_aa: CASSFPDRAAGELFF
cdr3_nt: TGTGCCAGCAGTTTTCCGGACAGGGCGGCCGGGGAGCTGTTTTTT

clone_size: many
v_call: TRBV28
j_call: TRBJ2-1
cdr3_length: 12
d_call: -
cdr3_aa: CASTEGGNEQFF
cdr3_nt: TGTGCCAGCACGGAAGGGGGCAATGAGCAGTTCTTC

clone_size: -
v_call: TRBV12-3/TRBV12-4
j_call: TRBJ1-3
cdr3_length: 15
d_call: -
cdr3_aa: CASSSTGNSGNTIYF
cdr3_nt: TGTGCCAGCAGCTCCACAGGAAACTCTGGAAACACCATATATTTT

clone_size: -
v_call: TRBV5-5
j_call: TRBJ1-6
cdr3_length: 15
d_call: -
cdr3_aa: CASSLLPAGNSPLHF
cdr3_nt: TGTGCCAGCAGCTTGTTGCCAGCCGGAAATTCACCCCTCCACTTT

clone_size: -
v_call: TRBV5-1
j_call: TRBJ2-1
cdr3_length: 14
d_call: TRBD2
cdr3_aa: CASSLPGGPGEQFF
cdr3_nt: TGCGCCAGCAGCTTACCGGGAGGGCCGGGGGAGCAGTTCTTC

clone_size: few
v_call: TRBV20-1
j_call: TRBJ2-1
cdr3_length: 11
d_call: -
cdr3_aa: CSARLDYRDYF
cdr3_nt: TGCAGTGCTAGGCTAGACTACCGAGACTACTTC

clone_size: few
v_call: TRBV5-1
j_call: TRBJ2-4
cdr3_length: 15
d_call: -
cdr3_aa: CASSRWGFGKNIQYF
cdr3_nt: TGCGCCAGCAGCAGGTGGGGTTTTGGCAAAAACATTCAGTACTTC

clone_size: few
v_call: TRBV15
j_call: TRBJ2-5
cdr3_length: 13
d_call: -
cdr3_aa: CATSNNPLETQYF
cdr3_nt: TGTGCCACCAGCAATAACCCGCTGGAGACCCAGTACTTC

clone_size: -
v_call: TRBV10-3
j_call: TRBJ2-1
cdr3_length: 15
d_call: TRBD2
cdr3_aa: CAISGTSESYNEQFF
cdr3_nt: TGTGCCATCAGTGGGACTAGCGAAAGCTACAATGAGCAGTTCTTC

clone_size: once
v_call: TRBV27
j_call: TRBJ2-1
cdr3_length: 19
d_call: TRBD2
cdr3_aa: CASKPGLSGRGSSYNEQFF
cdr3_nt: TGTGCCAGTAAACCCGGACTAAGCGGGAGGGGGAGCTCCTACAATGAGCAGTTCTTC

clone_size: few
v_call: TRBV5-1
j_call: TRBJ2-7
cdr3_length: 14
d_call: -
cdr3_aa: CASSLTDDYYEQYF
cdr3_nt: TGCGCCAGCAGCTTGACTGACGATTACTACGAGCAGTACTTC

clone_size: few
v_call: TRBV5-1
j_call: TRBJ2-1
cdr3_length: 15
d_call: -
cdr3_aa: CASSSTGTRANEQFF
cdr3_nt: TGCGCCAGCAGCTCGACCGGGACAAGGGCCAATGAGCAGTTCTTC

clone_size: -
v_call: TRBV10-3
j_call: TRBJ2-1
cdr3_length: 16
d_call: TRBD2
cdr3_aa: CAISVWREGRFNEQFF
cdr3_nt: TGTGCCATCAGTGTTTGGCGGGAGGGCCGTTTCAATGAGCAGTTCTTC

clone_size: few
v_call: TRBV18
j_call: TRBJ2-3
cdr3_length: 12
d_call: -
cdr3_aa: CASSPLSDTQYF
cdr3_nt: TGTGCCAGCTCACCACTATCAGATACGCAGTATTTT

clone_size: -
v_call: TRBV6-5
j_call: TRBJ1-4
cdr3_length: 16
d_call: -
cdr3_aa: CASSYRGVGGPEKLFF
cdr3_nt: TGTGCCAGCAGTTATCGCGGGGTTGGTGGTCCTGAAAAACTGTTTTTT

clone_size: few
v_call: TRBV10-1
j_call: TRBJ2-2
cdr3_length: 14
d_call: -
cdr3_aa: CASSENPGAGELFF
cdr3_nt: TGCGCCAGCAGTGAGAATCCGGGAGCCGGGGAGCTGTTTTTT

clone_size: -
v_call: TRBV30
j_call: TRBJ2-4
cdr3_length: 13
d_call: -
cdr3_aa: CAWSAGFKNIQYF
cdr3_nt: TGTGCCTGGAGTGCAGGGTTCAAAAACATTCAGTACTTC

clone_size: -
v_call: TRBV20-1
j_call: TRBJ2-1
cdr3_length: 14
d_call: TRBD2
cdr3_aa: CSGGLAGGSIEQFF
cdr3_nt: TGCAGTGGGGGGTTGGCGGGAGGATCGATTGAGCAGTTCTTC

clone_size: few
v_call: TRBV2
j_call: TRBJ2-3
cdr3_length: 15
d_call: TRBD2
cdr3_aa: CASTFSGRETDTQYF
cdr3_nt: TGTGCCAGCACTTTTAGCGGGAGAGAGACAGATACGCAGTATTTT

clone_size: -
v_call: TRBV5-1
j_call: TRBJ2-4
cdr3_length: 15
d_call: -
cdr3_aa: CASSLGEKAKNIQYF
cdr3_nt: TGCGCCAGCAGCTTGGGCGAAAAAGCCAAAAACATTCAGTACTTC

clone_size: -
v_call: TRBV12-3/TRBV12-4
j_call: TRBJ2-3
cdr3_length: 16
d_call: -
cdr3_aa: CASSPDGRGGTDTQYF
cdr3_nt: TGTGCCAGCAGCCCGGACGGGAGAGGAGGCACAGATACGCAGTATTTT

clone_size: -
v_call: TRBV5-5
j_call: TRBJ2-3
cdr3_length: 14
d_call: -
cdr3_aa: CASSLYTGTDTQYF
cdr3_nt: TGTGCCAGCAGCTTGTATACAGGAACAGATACGCAGTATTTT

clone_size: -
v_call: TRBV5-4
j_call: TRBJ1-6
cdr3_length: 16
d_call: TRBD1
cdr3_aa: CASSLRLDRGGSPLHF
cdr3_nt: TGTGCCAGCAGCTTGCGTCTGGACAGGGGAGGGTCACCCCTCCACTTT

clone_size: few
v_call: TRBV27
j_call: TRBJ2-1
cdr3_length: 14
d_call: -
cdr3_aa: CASSLEGENNEQFF
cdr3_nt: TGTGCCAGCAGTTTAGAGGGGGAGAACAATGAGCAGTTCTTC

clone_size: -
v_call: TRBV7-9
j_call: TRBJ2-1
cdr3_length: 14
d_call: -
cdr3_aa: CASRPSGIYNEQFF
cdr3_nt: TGTGCCAGCAGGCCGAGTGGGATCTACAATGAGCAGTTCTTC

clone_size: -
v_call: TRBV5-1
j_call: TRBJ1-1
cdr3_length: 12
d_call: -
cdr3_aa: CASSGAGTEAFF
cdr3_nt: TGCGCCAGCAGCGGAGCAGGTACTGAAGCTTTCTTT

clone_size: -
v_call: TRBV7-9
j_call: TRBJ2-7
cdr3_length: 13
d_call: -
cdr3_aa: CASSLESMAEQYF
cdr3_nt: TGTGCCAGCAGCTTAGAAAGTATGGCCGAGCAGTACTTC

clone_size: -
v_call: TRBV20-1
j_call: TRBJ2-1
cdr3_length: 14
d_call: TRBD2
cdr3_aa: CSALERGDFNEQFF
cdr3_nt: TGCAGTGCTCTTGAGCGGGGGGACTTCAATGAGCAGTTCTTC

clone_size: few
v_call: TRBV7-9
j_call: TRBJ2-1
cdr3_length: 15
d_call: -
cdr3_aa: CASSWNRAVFNEQFF
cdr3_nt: TGTGCCAGCAGCTGGAACAGGGCGGTCTTCAATGAGCAGTTCTTC

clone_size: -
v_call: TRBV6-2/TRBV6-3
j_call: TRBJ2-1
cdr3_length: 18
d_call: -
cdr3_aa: CASRMPLGGQFKMNEQFF
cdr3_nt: TGTGCCAGCAGAATGCCACTAGGAGGGCAGTTTAAAATGAATGAGCAGTTCTTC

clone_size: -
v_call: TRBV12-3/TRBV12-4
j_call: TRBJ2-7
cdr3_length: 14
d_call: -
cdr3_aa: CASSTRILVYEQYF
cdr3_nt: TGTGCCAGCAGTACTAGGATCCTAGTCTACGAGCAGTACTTC

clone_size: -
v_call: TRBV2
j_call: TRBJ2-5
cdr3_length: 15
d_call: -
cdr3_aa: CASSESLGSRETQYF
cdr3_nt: TGTGCCAGCAGTGAGTCCCTCGGTTCACGAGAGACCCAGTACTTC

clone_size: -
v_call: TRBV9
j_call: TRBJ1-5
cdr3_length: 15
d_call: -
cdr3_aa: CASSVGGAGNQPQHF
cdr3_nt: TGTGCCAGCAGCGTAGGAGGGGCAGGGAATCAGCCCCAGCATTTT

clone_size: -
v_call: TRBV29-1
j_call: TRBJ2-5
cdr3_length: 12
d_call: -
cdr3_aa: CSVGSFQETQYF
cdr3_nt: TGCAGCGTTGGGAGCTTTCAAGAGACCCAGTACTTC

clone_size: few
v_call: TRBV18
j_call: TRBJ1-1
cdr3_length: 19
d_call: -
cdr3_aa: CASSPLPGAAGTLNTEAFF
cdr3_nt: TGTGCCAGCTCACCCCTGCCCGGGGCAGCCGGGACCCTTAACACTGAAGCTTTCTTT

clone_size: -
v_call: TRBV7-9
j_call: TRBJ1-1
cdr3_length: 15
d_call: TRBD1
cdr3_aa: CASSSDRGAGTEAFF
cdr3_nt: TGTGCCAGCAGCTCGGACAGGGGTGCGGGCACTGAAGCTTTCTTT

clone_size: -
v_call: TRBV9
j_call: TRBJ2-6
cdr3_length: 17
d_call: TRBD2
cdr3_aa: CASRPSAGGAGANVLTF
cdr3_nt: TGTGCCAGCAGGCCCTCCGCGGGAGGCGCTGGGGCCAACGTCCTGACTTTC

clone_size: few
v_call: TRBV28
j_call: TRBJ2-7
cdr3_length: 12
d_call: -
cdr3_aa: CASRTATYEQYF
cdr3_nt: TGTGCCAGCCGGACCGCAACCTACGAGCAGTACTTC

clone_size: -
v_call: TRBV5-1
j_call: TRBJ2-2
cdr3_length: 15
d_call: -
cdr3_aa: CASSLGGVNTGELFF
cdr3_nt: TGCGCCAGCAGCTTGGGCGGGGTTAACACCGGGGAGCTGTTTTTT

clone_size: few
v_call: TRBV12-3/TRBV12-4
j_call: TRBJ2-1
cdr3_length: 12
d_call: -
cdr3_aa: CASSLVVDEQFF
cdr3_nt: TGTGCCAGCAGTTTAGTAGTTGATGAGCAGTTCTTC

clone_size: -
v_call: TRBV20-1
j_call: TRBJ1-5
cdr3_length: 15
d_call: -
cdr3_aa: CSATGFVEANQPQHF
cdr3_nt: TGCAGTGCAACGGGCTTCGTGGAGGCGAATCAGCCCCAGCATTTT

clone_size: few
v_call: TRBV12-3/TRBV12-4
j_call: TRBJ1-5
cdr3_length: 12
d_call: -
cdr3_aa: CASRSSGQPQHF
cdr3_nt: TGTGCCAGCAGATCATCGGGTCAGCCCCAGCATTTT

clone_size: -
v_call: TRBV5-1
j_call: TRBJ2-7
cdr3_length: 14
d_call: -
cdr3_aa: CASSLGSTIYEQYF
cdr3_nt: TGCGCCAGCAGCTTGGGGTCGACCATCTACGAGCAGTACTTC

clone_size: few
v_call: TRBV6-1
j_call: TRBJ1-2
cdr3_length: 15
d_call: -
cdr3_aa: CASSSISGGAYGYTF
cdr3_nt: TGTGCCAGCAGCTCCATAAGCGGGGGGGCATATGGCTACACCTTC

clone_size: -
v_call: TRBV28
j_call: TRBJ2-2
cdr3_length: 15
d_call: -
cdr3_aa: CASSFRVGNTGELFF
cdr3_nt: TGTGCCAGCAGTTTTCGAGTAGGGAACACCGGGGAGCTGTTTTTT

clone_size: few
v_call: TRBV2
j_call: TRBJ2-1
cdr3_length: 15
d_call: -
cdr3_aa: CASSDRRPSYNEQFF
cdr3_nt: TGTGCCAGCAGTGATAGGCGACCCTCCTACAATGAGCAGTTCTTC

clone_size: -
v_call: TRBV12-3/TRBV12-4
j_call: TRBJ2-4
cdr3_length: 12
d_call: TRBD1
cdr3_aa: CASSLMGDSQYF
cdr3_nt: TGTGCCAGCAGTTTGATGGGGGACAGTCAGTACTTC

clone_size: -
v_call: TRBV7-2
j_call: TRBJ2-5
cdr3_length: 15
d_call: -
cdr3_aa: CASSPRTIRGETQYF
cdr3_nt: TGTGCCAGCAGCCCCCGGACTATAAGGGGGGAGACCCAGTACTTC